Described below is a single TCR beta chain sequence and its context. This clonotype was seen only a few times. Its antigen remains undetermined. No base quality values were provided; no much bigger clone lies one nucleotide off. The entry originates in a study of blood T cells in healthy people across ages (dated by TCRdb to between 2014 and 2016). About the full investigation: In model experiments, template switching captured roughly one uniquely barcoded TCR beta cDNA molecule for every two T cells. Age-related changes in TCR beta repertoire diversity were measured in the study by deep sequencing normalized with unique cDNA molecular identifiers. Donors were grouped into four age groups: young (average 16 years), middle-aged (less than 40), aged (around 60) and long-lived (approximately 81). To avoid experimental bias, donors of different ages were spread randomly across the sequencing lanes. Two additional independent replicas of 1 million unique cDNA reads from the same blood draw were analyzed for two donors (one aged 18 to 30 and one aged 80 or older).

Broad study findings and their caveats: Observed TCR beta diversity per million T cells fell roughly linearly with age, and a significant reduction was already apparent by age about 38. Estimates of total diversity from one million sequenced T cells were regarded as lower bounds and underestimates. Compared with the aged group, the long-lived group had more naive CD4+ T cells, fewer expanded clones and increased TCR diversity, a pattern suggesting age selection. Donor CMV infection status was unknown, potentially confounding age-related changes in expanded clonotypes. There was a strong correlation between observed TCR beta diversity and the percentage of naive T cells measured by flow cytometry. Since profiling was done on bulk unsorted PBMCs, naive and antigen-experienced compartments could not be conclusively compared.

Donors were 35 to 40 systemically healthy Caucasian individuals from Russia aged 6 to 90 years. Around 10 milliliters of peripheral blood were collected from each donor into EDTA-treated Vacutainer tubes. Ficoll-Paque density-gradient centrifugation was used to isolate PBMCs, with at least 6 million per sample. Total RNA was extracted from PBMCs with Trizol reagent, with at least 5.5 micrograms obtained per sample. Naive CD45RAhigh/CD27high T cell percentages were measured by flow cytometry on a PBMC aliquot from every donor. The CDR3 starts with the cysteine, ends with the phenylalanine, and has 14 residues. Only the CDR3 DNA is retained, 42 bases long and in frame from the first base. Cut back by 3 bases and 2 bases, the V and J ends lie 13 bases apart. Based on the germline V gene (reference sequence), the CDR1 and CDR2 sequences are DFQATT and SNEGSKA. The library was made by 5' RACE. TCRdb records Illumina HiSeq 2500 as the sequencer. A second roughly 6 to 11 cycle PCR used a sample-barcoded 5' primer and a J-beta primer mix. Each TCR beta cDNA molecule received a unique molecular identifier from a template-switch 5' adaptor carrying 12 random nucleotides. Each sample yielded at least 3 million CDR3-containing paired-end reads. The Mint cDNA synthesis kit, primed by a TRBC-specific oligonucleotide, was used to synthesize first-strand cDNA from all RNA. All cDNA was treated with uracil-DNA glycosylase and then went through a first 18-cycle PCR with the universal primers M1SS and BC2_uni_R. The paper's data handling went like this. For normalization, 1 million high-quality reads were randomly selected from each sample, with every read carrying a distinct molecular identifier. Reads with shared molecular identifiers were discarded instead of being binned into consensus sequences. MiTCR, with a Q25 quality threshold and the strictest error-elimination algorithm, was used for CDR3 identification, clonotype clustering and error correction. A nonparametric unseen species model with Euler transformation was used to estimate lower-bound total TCR beta diversity. Clones were called with MiXCR by TCRdb after fastp trimmed the public reads at Q25, and only in-frame beta chains were retained. Rows are unified per CDR3 protein, each entry keeping the most common DNA and genes. The V and J calls and clone size come from TCRdb's table, not from the authors' own analysis. This sample comprises roughly 1.5 million distinct CDR3 sequences, approximately 39% of them detected only once. The top ten hold approximately 4% of the sample.

The TCR was taken from a woman aged 18-29 years in good health. Specimen: blood. The rearranged segments are TRBV20-1 and TRBJ2-5; D gene: possibly TRBD1, on 6 matching bases. The CDR3 region: CSASPRGTQETQYF. The nucleotides read TGCAGTGCTAGCCCCAGGGGTACACAAGAGACCCAGTACTTC.